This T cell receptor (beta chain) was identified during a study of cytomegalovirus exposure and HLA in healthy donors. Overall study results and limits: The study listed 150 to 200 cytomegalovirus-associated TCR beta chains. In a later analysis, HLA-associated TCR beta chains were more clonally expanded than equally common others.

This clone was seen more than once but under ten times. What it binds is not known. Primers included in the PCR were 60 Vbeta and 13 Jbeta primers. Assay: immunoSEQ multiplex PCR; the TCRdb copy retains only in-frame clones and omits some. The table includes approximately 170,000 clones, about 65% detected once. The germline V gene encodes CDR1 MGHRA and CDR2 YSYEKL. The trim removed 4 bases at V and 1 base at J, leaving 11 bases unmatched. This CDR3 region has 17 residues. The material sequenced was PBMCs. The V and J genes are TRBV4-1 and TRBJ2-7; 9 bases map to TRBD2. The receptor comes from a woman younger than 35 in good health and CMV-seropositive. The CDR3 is CASSRTTVAGDSYEQYF. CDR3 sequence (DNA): TGCGCCAGCAGCCGTACAACTGTAGCGGGAGATTCCTACGAGCAGTACTTC.